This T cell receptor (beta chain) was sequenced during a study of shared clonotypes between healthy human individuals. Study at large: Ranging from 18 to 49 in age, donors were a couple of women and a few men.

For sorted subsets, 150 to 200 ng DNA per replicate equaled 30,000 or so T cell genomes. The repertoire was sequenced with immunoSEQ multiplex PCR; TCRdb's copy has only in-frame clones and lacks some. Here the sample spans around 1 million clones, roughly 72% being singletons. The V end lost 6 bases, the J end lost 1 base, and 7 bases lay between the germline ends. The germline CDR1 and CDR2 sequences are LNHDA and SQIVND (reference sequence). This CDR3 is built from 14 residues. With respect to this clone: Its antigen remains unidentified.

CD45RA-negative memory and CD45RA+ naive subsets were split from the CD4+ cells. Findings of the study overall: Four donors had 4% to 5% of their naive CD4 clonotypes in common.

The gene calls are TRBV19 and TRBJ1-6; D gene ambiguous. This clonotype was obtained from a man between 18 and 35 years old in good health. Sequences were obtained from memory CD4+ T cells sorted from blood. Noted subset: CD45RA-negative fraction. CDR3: CASSLWSYNSPLHF. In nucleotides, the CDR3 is TGTGCCAGTAGCCTGTGGTCCTATAATTCACCCCTCCACTTT.